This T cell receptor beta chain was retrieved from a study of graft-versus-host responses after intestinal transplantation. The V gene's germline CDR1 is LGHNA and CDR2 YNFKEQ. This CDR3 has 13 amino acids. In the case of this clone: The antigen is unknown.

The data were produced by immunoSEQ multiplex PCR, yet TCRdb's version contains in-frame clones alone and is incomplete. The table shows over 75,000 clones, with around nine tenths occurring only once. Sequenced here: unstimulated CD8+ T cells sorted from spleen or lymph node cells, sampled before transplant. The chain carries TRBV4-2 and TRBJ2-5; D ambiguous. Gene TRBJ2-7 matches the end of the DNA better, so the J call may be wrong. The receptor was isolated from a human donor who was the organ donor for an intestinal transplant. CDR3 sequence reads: CASSQPSSYEQYF. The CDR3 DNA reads TGTGCCAGCAGCCAACCCAGCTCCTACGAGCAGTACTTC.